This T cell receptor beta chain was recovered during a study of blood T cell repertoires in COVID-19. Study in general: The origin of the acute and convalescent COVID-19 samples was the United States, Italy and Spain.

Sequencing used immunoSEQ multiplex PCR; TCRdb keeps in-frame clones, though not all of them. This table holds 150,000 to 200,000 clones, 75% to 85% found once. The V gene's germline CDR1 is SGHRS and CDR2 YFSETQ. Trimming stripped 0 bases from V and 0 bases from J, with 10 bases between. The CDR3 length is 16 residues. In this sample, this clone turned up once. The chain uses TRBV5-1 and TRBJ1-3, with D tentatively TRBD1 (5 bases). This clonotype originated in a woman aged 55-75 years with COVID-19, enrolled during active disease. Specimen: peripheral blood. The CDR3 here is CASSLVGGTSGNTIYF. The DNA of the CDR3 is TGCGCCAGCAGCTTGGTCGGCGGGACCTCTGGAAACACCATATATTTT.